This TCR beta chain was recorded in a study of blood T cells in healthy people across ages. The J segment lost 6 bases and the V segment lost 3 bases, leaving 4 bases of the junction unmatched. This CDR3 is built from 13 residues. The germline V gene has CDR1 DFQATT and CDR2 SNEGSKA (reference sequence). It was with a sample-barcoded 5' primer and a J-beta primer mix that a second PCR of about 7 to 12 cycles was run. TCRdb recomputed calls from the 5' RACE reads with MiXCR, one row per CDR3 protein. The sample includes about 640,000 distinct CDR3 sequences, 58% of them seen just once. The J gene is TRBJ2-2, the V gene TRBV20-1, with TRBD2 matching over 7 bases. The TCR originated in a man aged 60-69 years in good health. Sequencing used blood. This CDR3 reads CSASGLAAGELFF. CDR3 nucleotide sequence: TGCAGTGCTAGTGGCCTAGCGGCCGGGGAGCTGTTTTTT.